This is a list of T cell receptor beta chains from one sample in a study of identical twins. TCRdb re-analysed the 5' RACE reads in MiXCR, keeping a single row per CDR3 protein. Of about 530,000 distinct CDR3 sequences in the sample, about a fifth were seen once. The sample was also linked to a second study, of yellow fever vaccine responses in identical twins.

Sequenced material: CD4+ T cells sorted from blood. The receptors originated from a woman younger than 35 in good health. The CDR3 runs from the conserved cysteine through the conserved F or W. A D gene is named only where the DNA matches it firmly. Size tells how often a clone was seen (once, few, many) or the class of an expanded clone, and some rows leave it out.

cdr3_nt cdr3_aa j_call d_call clone_size v_call
TGTGCCAGCAGTCCACGATGGACAGGAAAGGGGCACGATGAGCAGTTCTTC CASSPRWTGKGHDEQFF TRBJ2-1 TRBD1 . TRBV12-3/TRBV12-4
TGCGCCAGCAGTGAGTCTGGACAGGGCCCAACTAATGAAAAACTGTTTTTT CASSESGQGPTNEKLFF TRBJ1-4 TRBD1 . TRBV10-2
TGCGCCAGCAGCTTGGCCTTAGGGACAGGGGTTAACGAGCAGTACTTC CASSLALGTGVNEQYF TRBJ2-7 TRBD1 . TRBV5-1
TGCGCCAGCAGCTTGGACGACGGTCTAGTCTACGAGCAGTACTTC CASSLDDGLVYEQYF TRBJ2-7 . . TRBV5-1
TGCGCCAGCAGCCAAGTACTAGCGGGGGGCAGGAATGAGCAGTTCTTC CASSQVLAGGRNEQFF TRBJ2-1 TRBD2 . TRBV4-1
TGTGCCAGCTATGGGGGGAGCGGGTCGGGATTCTATGGCTACACCTTC CASYGGSGSGFYGYTF TRBJ1-2 . . TRBV28
TGTGCCAGCAGCCCAGGCTACACCTTC CASSPGYTF TRBJ1-2 . few TRBV12-3/TRBV12-4
TGCAGCGTTTCAGGTCAGGGAGGCGATGAGCAGTTCTTC CSVSGQGGDEQFF TRBJ2-1 . few TRBV29-1
TGCGCCAGCAGCCCTTTTTCGGGGGGGCTTTTTACAGGGAATGAGCAGTTCTTC CASSPFSGGLFTGNEQFF TRBJ2-1 TRBD2 few TRBV5-1
TGTGCCAGCACGCTACTAGCGGGAAATGAGCAGTTCTTC CASTLLAGNEQFF TRBJ2-1 TRBD2 . TRBV6-6
TGTGCCAGCAAACCGGACAATCTTATCGGGGAGCTGTTTTTT CASKPDNLIGELFF TRBJ2-2 . . TRBV12-3/TRBV12-4
TGTGCCAGCAGCTCCCGGGATTGGGGGGCCGGGACAGATACGCAGTATTTT CASSSRDWGAGTDTQYF TRBJ2-3 . . TRBV7-9
TGCAGTGCTAGAGATCGTCAGCGGGAGGGCCTTGAGCAGTTCTTC CSARDRQREGLEQFF TRBJ2-1 TRBD2 few TRBV20-1
TGTGCCAGCAGCTTGTTGCAGACTCACAATGAGCAGTTCTTC CASSLLQTHNEQFF TRBJ2-1 . few TRBV5-5